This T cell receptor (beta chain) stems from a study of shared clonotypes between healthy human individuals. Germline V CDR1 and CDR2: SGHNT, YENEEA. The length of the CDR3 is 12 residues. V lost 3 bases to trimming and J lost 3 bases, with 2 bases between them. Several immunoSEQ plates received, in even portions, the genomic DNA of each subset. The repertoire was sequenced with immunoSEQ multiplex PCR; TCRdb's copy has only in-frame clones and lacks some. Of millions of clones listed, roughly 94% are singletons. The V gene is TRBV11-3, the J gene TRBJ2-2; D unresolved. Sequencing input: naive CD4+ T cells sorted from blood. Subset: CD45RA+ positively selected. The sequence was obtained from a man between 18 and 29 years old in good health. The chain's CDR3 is CASSFDTGELFF. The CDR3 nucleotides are TGTGCCAGCAGCTTCGACACCGGGGAGCTGTTTTTT.